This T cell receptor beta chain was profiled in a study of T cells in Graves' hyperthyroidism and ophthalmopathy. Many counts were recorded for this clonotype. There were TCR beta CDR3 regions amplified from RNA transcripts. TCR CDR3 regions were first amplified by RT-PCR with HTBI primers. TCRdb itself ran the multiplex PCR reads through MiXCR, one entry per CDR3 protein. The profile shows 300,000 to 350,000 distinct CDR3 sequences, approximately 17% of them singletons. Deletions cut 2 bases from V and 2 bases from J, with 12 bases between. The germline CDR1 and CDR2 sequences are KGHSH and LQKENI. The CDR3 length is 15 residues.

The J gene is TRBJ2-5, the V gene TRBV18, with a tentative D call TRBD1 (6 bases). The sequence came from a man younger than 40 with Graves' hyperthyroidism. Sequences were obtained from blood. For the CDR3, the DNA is TGTGCCAGCTCACCAACAGGGATGGGACAAGAGACCCAGTACTTC. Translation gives CASSPTGMGQETQYF. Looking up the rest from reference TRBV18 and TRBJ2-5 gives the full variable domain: NAGVMQNPRHLVRRRGQEARLRCSPMKGHSHVYWYRQLPEEGLKFMVYLQKENIIDESGMPKERFSAEFPKEGPSILRIQQVVRGDSAAYFCASSPTGMGQETQYFGPGTRLLVL.